A selection of T cell receptor beta chains follows, all from one sample in a study of blood T cell repertoires in COVID-19. TCRdb keeps only in-frame clones here, not all; method: immunoSEQ multiplex PCR. The data show a few hundred thousand clones, under 90% seen once. Sequences were obtained from peripheral blood. All receptors come from a woman over 75 with active or convalescent COVID-19. The CDR3 runs from the conserved cysteine through the conserved F or W. The size of a clone is reported for some rows only, either as once, few or many, or as a class for expanded clones.

TRBJ2-7,NA,TRBV9,CASSVDGGSTYEQYF
TRBJ2-3,NA,TRBV19,CASSVVAGAISDTQYF
TRBJ2-3,NA,TRBV6-2/TRBV6-3,CASSYLPGLAELDTQYF
TRBJ1-2,NA,TRBV15,CATSKARDRVHGYTF
TRBJ2-7,few,TRBV7-2,CASSYDRDRISYEQYF
TRBJ2-3,NA,TRBV4-3,CASSQGIAGGQDTQYF
TRBJ1-1,NA,TRBV18,CASSPLGQGVAFF
TRBJ2-3,NA,TRBV18,CASSPLASGRGRTDTQYF
TRBJ2-7,NA,TRBV7-3,CASSLGLAGVGEQYF
TRBJ2-7,NA,TRBV2,CASSPGTGTYYEQYF
TRBJ2-3,NA,TRBV5-4,CASSPESTDTQYF
TRBJ2-5,NA,TRBV29-1,CSVASGSVAETQYF
TRBJ2-3,NA,TRBV27,CASRYRVAKEDTQYF
TRBJ1-1,NA,TRBV5-3,CARSSGQGIRSPIF
TRBJ1-4,NA,TRBV6-1,CASSEILQLINEKLFF
TRBJ1-3,NA,TRBV6-5,CASFNGQMAGNTIYF
TRBJ2-1,NA,TRBV9,CASSVAGYDNEQFF
TRBJ1-5,NA,TRBV21-1,CASSKPPPDRGHQPQHF
TRBJ2-7,NA,TRBV7-2,CASSLRDYSYEQYF
TRBJ2-5,NA,TRBV4-3,CASSQDTTGEETQYF
TRBJ1-2,NA,TRBV7-2,CASSQWSGGSKNGYTF
TRBJ1-4,NA,TRBV7-2,CASSSHRGEKLFF
TRBJ2-1,NA,TRBV6-4,CASSDQLAGGPDEQFF
TRBJ1-4,NA,TRBV7-2,CASSSGQYNEKLFF
TRBJ2-1,NA,TRBV11-1,CASKERLDLGEQFF
TRBJ2-1,NA,TRBV3-1/TRBV3-2,CASSPRDLSYNEQFF
TRBJ2-4,NA,TRBV28,CASMAGVGIQYF
TRBJ2-6,NA,TRBV7-3,CASSELSSGANVLTF
TRBJ1-3,NA,TRBV7-9,CASRRDSGGNTIYF
TRBJ1-1,NA,TRBV27,CASSRTGLMNTEAFF
TRBJ1-4,once,TRBV7-8,CASSLSIGSIVAGEKLFF
TRBJ2-1,few,TRBV7-9,CASSLRRGGNEQFF
TRBJ2-7,once,TRBV7-2,CASSLGRLGEQYF
TRBJ2-5,NA,TRBV11-2,CASSLGRLAGAQYQETQYF
TRBJ2-1,once,TRBV5-1,CASSVNLDEQFF
TRBJ1-6,few,TRBV19,CASTPDREYYNSPLHF
TRBJ1-5,few,TRBV7-8,CASSFDIGDQPQHF
TRBJ2-3,NA,TRBV5-4,CASSPGTSGGLFTDTQYF
TRBJ2-6,NA,TRBV6-2/TRBV6-3,CASSYPTGDSSGANVLTF
TRBJ2-3,NA,TRBV5-1,CASRPQGASTDTQYF
TRBJ2-2,NA,TRBV2,CASSELTVHTGELFF
TRBJ1-6,NA,TRBV7-6,CASSLNPSTARTGINNSPLHF
TRBJ2-1,NA,TRBV15,CATSRDPSTSAPYNEQFF
TRBJ2-3,NA,TRBV7-7,CASSTKPGQGVTQYF
TRBJ2-2,NA,TRBV6-5,CASSFTSGGAAGELFF